A selection of T cell receptor beta chains follows, all from one sample in a study of cytomegalovirus exposure and HLA in healthy donors. Only in-frame clones appear in the TCRdb table, and some are missing; sequencing was by immunoSEQ multiplex PCR. The data show around 91,000 clones, with approximately 93% seen just once and 0.95% to 1.3% held by the top ten. The sequencing input was PBMCs. All receptors derive from a woman aged 25 to 39 in good health and CMV-seropositive. Each CDR3 is given with its conserved first and last residue. A D gene is named only where the DNA matches it firmly. Expanded clones get a size class; other rows say once, few or many, or leave the size out.

j_call v_call clone_size d_call cdr3_nt cdr3_aa
TRBJ2-6 TRBV7-2 NA TRBD1 TGTGCCAGCAGCCCCGTTGGGACAGGGCCCGGGGCCAACGTCCTGACTTTC CASSPVGTGPGANVLTF
TRBJ2-7 TRBV27 few NA TGTGCCAGCAGCCTGGACAGACTCTACGAGCAGTACTTC CASSLDRLYEQYF
TRBJ1-1 TRBV5-1 NA TRBD1 TGCGCCAGCAGCTTGGGGACAGGCGCGAACACTGAAGCTTTCTTT CASSLGTGANTEAFF
TRBJ2-7 TRBV11-3 NA TRBD2 TGTGCCAGCAGCGCAGGTCAGACTAGCATCGACGAGCAGTACTTC CASSAGQTSIDEQYF
TRBJ2-5 TRBV28 NA NA TGTGCCAGCCGAAGGAGGGGTAAAGAGACCCAGTACTTC CASRRRGKETQYF
TRBJ2-3 TRBV7-2 NA NA TGTGCCAGCAGCTTAGCACGGGACTTTTGGGGCACAGATACGCAGTATTTT CASSLARDFWGTDTQYF
TRBJ2-2 TRBV6-5 NA TRBD2 TGTGCCAGCAGTGGACTAGCGGGACGTGTCGGGGAGCTGTTTTTT CASSGLAGRVGELFF
TRBJ2-3 TRBV6-1 NA TRBD2 TGTGCCAGCATAAAACTAGCGGGAGCAGATACGCAGTATTTT CASIKLAGADTQYF
TRBJ1-2 TRBV6-6 NA NA TGTGCCAGCACCCAGAGTCGGGGGACGTACTATGGCTACACCTTC CASTQSRGTYYGYTF
TRBJ2-7 TRBV19 NA NA TGTGCCAGTAGTAGCTATCTAGCGAGAAACTCCTACGAGCAGTACTTC CASSSYLARNSYEQYF
TRBJ2-3 TRBV5-1 NA NA TGCGCCAGCAGCTTTGGGCGTCCTACTAGCACAGATACGCAGTATTTT CASSFGRPTSTDTQYF
TRBJ1-1 TRBV27 NA NA TGTGCCAGCAGTTTCTCCGGGACTATAGGTGAAGCTTTCTTT CASSFSGTIGEAFF
TRBJ2-1 TRBV18 NA NA TGTGCCAGCTCACCCGGGCCGGGGGACAGTAAGCAGTTCTTC CASSPGPGDSKQFF
TRBJ2-5 TRBV9 NA TRBD2 TGTGCCAGCAGCCTCACTAGCGGTCAAGAGACCCAGTACTTC CASSLTSGQETQYF
TRBJ2-1 TRBV7-2 NA NA TGTGCCAGCAGCCCTATGACTGGCAGGGGTCGGCATGAGCAGTTCTTC CASSPMTGRGRHEQFF
TRBJ2-2 TRBV28 once TRBD2 TGTGCCAGCAGTCAAGGAGCCCCGGGACTAGCATCGGCCGGGGAGCTGTTTTTT CASSQGAPGLASAGELFF
TRBJ2-5 TRBV6-5 NA TRBD2 TGTGCCAGCAGTAGCGGGAGACGAGAGACCCAGTACTTC CASSSGRRETQYF
TRBJ1-4 TRBV7-9 once TRBD1 TGTGCCAGCAGCTCCTCAGGGGGAGGTGAAAAACTGTTTTTT CASSSSGGGEKLFF
TRBJ2-7 TRBV6-5 NA NA TGTGCCAGCAGTCCCCCCGGCGGGCGGTCCTACGAGCAGTACTTC CASSPPGGRSYEQYF
TRBJ2-6 TRBV30 NA TRBD2 TGTGCCTACGGAGCGGGGGGGGCCCCAACCTCTGGGGCCAACGTCCTGACTTTC CAYGAGGAPTSGANVLTF
TRBJ1-2 TRBV29-1 NA NA TGCAGCGTTGATTGGAGGGATGACTATGGCTACACCTTC CSVDWRDDYGYTF
TRBJ2-7 TRBV19 NA NA TGTGCCAGCGGGACATTTAACGAGCAGTACTTC CASGTFNEQYF
TRBJ2-1 TRBV28 NA NA TGTGCCAGCAGTTACTACTTTCGGGGTAAAATACACAATGAGCAGTTCTTC CASSYYFRGKIHNEQFF
TRBJ1-2 TRBV2 NA TRBD1 TGTGCCAGCAGCGTAGACAGGGGGCTCTATGGCTACACCTTC CASSVDRGLYGYTF
TRBJ2-5 TRBV7-9 NA TRBD2 TGTGCCAGCAGCCAATACCAGCGGGAGGGCGGAGAGACCCAGTACTTC CASSQYQREGGETQYF
TRBJ2-1 TRBV29-1 NA NA TGCAGCGTCTTTGAAGCGGAGAACAATGAGCAGTTCTTC CSVFEAENNEQFF
TRBJ2-1 TRBV5-1 NA TRBD2 TGCGCCAGCAGCTTGGCCCCGACTAGCAATTTTGGGTATGAGCAGTTCTTC CASSLAPTSNFGYEQFF
TRBJ2-2 TRBV27 NA NA TGTGCCAGCAGTTTTCTTGCCGGGGAGCTGTTTTTT CASSFLAGELFF
TRBJ1-1 TRBV4-1 NA NA TGCGCCAGCAGCCAATTTTTCCAGGGAAGCACTGAAGCTTTCTTT CASSQFFQGSTEAFF
TRBJ1-4 TRBV28 NA TRBD1 TGTGCCAGCAGTTTGGGACAGGGTCATGAAAAACTGTTTTTT CASSLGQGHEKLFF
TRBJ1-2 TRBV13 NA NA TGTGCCAGCAGCTTAGGGACAGCTAACTATGGCTACACCTTC CASSLGTANYGYTF
TRBJ1-1 TRBV5-1 NA NA TGCGCCAGCAGCCAAGGACGGGGGGTTATGAACACTGAAGCTTTCTTT CASSQGRGVMNTEAFF
TRBJ2-5 TRBV7-2 NA TRBD2 TGTGCCAGCAGCTTAGCGAGGCGGGGGGGGACCCAGTACTTC CASSLARRGGTQYF
TRBJ1-5 TRBV27 once NA TGTGCCAGCAGTCAACAGGGCCTAAGGGAGCCCCAGCATTTT CASSQQGLREPQHF
TRBJ2-7 TRBV6-6 NA TRBD1 TGTGCCAGCAGGGGTATTGCGGGACAGGGCTACAACGAGCAGTACTTC CASRGIAGQGYNEQYF
TRBJ2-2 TRBV5-4 NA TRBD1 TGTGCCAGCAGCCCCTGGGGGACAGGGACCTCCGGGGAGCTGTTTTTT CASSPWGTGTSGELFF
TRBJ2-6 TRBV5-1 NA NA TGCGCCAGCAGCTTCACAGGGAACTCTGGGGCCAACGTCCTGACTTTC CASSFTGNSGANVLTF
TRBJ2-7 TRBV6-5 NA TRBD1 TGTGCCAGCACTTCCGACAGGGGCTACGAGCAGTACTTC CASTSDRGYEQYF
TRBJ2-1 TRBV6-6 NA TRBD2 TGTGCCAGCAGTACTTCAAGCGGGAGGGCCCACAATGAGCAGTTCTTC CASSTSSGRAHNEQFF
TRBJ1-5 TRBV19 NA NA TGTGCCAGTAGTATCAGGTTTCCAGGGGATGTCAATCAGCCCCAGCATTTT CASSIRFPGDVNQPQHF
TRBJ1-2 TRBV11-2 NA NA TGTGCCAGCAGCTTAGTTCAGGGATACGACTATGGCTACACCTTC CASSLVQGYDYGYTF
TRBJ1-4 TRBV18 NA TRBD1 TGTGCCAGCTCACCGGGACAGGGTAATGAAAAACTGTTTTTT CASSPGQGNEKLFF
TRBJ2-5 TRBV29-1 NA TRBD2 TGCAGCGTGGCCGGGACTAGCGGGAGGGCCGGAGAGACCCAGTACTTC CSVAGTSGRAGETQYF
TRBJ1-2 TRBV19 NA TRBD1 TGTGCCAGTAGTATGAACAGGGGGCGCGACTATGGCTACACCTTC CASSMNRGRDYGYTF
TRBJ1-2 TRBV28 once NA TGTGCCAGCAGTTTGTCAGCGTATGGCTACACCTTC CASSLSAYGYTF
TRBJ2-7 TRBV6-6 NA TRBD1 TGTGCCAGCAGTTACGGGGACAGGGGGCGCAGCGAGCAGTACTTC CASSYGDRGRSEQYF
TRBJ1-5 TRBV5-1 NA NA TGCGCCAGCAGCTTGGACGGGGGGCCCAATCAGCCCCAGCATTTT CASSLDGGPNQPQHF
TRBJ2-3 TRBV5-6 NA TRBD1 TGTGCCAGCAGCTTGGCCGGGACAGGAGGAACAGCTAGCACAGATACGCAGTATTTT CASSLAGTGGTASTDTQYF
TRBJ2-1 TRBV6-1 once NA TGTGCCAGCAGTCAGTTAGCGGCACCCAATGAGCAGTTCTTC CASSQLAAPNEQFF
TRBJ1-1 TRBV6-1 NA TRBD1 TGTGCCAGCAGTGTGGTAGGGGGCAACACTGAAGCTTTCTTT CASSVVGGNTEAFF
TRBJ2-7 TRBV29-1 NA NA TGCAGCGTTGAAGATCCTCGGGGGAGCGGGCAAATTTACGAGCAGTACTTC CSVEDPRGSGQIYEQYF
TRBJ1-1 TRBV9 NA NA TGTGCCAGCAGCGTATCCCAGGGTGGCACTGAAGCTTTCTTT CASSVSQGGTEAFF